What follows is one T cell receptor beta chain and its context. In this sample, this clone turned up many times. Its antigen remains unidentified. No base qualities exist here, and no much larger clone lies one base off it. The entire isolated RNA was reverse transcribed using the High Capacity cDNA Reverse Transcription Kit, and thus expressed TCRB transcripts were sequenced. Deep immunoSEQ sequencing was performed on naive, central memory and regulatory T cell samples, with an average of roughly 3.3 million total reads per sample. Sorted cells were lysed in RLT buffer, and RNA was extracted using DNase-treated RNeasy Micro or Mini kits according to cell number. Each cell subset was processed on its own to prevent cross-contamination, while patient and healthy donor samples were processed together. The immunoSEQ multiplex PCR was used to amplify TCRB sequences from cDNA, generating 87-bp fragments that spanned the CDR3 region. The amplicons were sequenced using the Illumina HiSeq platform. Regarding the original processing steps: PCR bias was computationally corrected using synthetic template baselines, reads within Hamming distance 2 were collapsed, and singletons that could not be merged were discarded. Reads were aligned to IMGT to assign V, D and J genes, CDR3 length, and insertions or deletions at six rearrangement sites. Clonotype counts were normalized to sorted cell number within each subset before computing true diversity and Gini coefficients with the tcR R package. Repertoire sharing was quantified using the overlap coefficient calculated on TCRB nucleotide sequences. As a proxy for the pre-selection repertoire, out-of-frame TCRB sequences from naive cells were analyzed. In TCRdb, the immuneACCESS table is reduced to in-frame sequences with V and J assigned. These tables do not hold every clone; where another copy was compared, an unresolved V gene accounts for under half, and the others remain unexplained. V and J calls and clone size come straight from that table; D and trimming were deduced from the DNA. The sample table holds 860,000 or so clones, of which 15% to 20% were seen once. 0.023% of the sample belongs to the ten largest clones.

This sample is part of a study of beta chain features in type 1 diabetes (dated by TCRdb to 2016 to 2019). Context from the whole study: Patients and healthy donors did not differ in mean age, gender distribution, total cell number or subset yield. Regulatory and stem cell-like memory subsets were obtained from only 8 patients and about 8 healthy donors, while naive and central memory subsets were obtained from all 30 or so donors. A total of approximately 100 million sorted cells were examined across all samples, and the number of cells per subset was strongly correlated with RNA yield. The study compared TCRB repertoires of sorted circulating CD4+ T cell subsets between recently diagnosed type 1 diabetes patients and matched healthy donors.

Each donor gave one peripheral blood draw, approximately 110 mL on average, collected into heparinised tubes. A BD FACSAria II was used to sort naive, central memory, regulatory and stem cell-like memory CD4+ T cells with a panel that included CD45RO, CCR7, CD25, CD127, CD95 and CD27. A purity above 98% was achieved for all sorted populations. PBMCs were isolated right away by Lymphoprep density gradient centrifugation and were stained directly, without culture. So that batch effects would be minimized, each experiment stained and sorted samples in pairs, pairing one healthy donor with one patient. Overall study outcomes, separate from this receptor: Naive, central memory and regulatory TCRB repertoires appeared to be more similar among patients than among healthy donors. PCR may preferentially amplify shorter templates, but because patient and control samples were amplified and corrected together, any resulting skew would affect both groups equally. Only small numbers of individuals were included in the HLA sub-analyses, which left unresolved whether HLA type had any influence on TCRB rearrangement. Fewer insertions and more nucleotide deletions at VDJ recombination sites were observed in patients with type 1 diabetes, implying thymic rearrangement abnormalities. Because cDNA rather than genomic DNA was sequenced, highly expressing activated cells could have been over-represented, although no difference in activation and CD3 levels was found between groups. A moderate but significant shortening of TCRB CDR3 length was observed in type 1 diabetes patients in all four CD4+ subsets.

The germline ends are 4 bases apart after V is trimmed by 2 bases and J by 11 bases. The CDR3 starts with the cysteine, ends with the phenylalanine, and has 10 residues. Here the CDR3 DNA is all that survives: 30 bases in frame from base 1. Based on the germline V gene, the CDR1 and CDR2 sequences are SGHDN and FVKESK. The chain links TRBV14 with TRBJ1-3; no D gene can be assigned with confidence. The origin of this receptor is a young woman in good health. Sequences were obtained from naive CD4+ T cells from blood. The meaning of the sample's cell subset or site label: true naive CD4+ T cells. The DNA sequence is given as TGTGCCAGCAGCCAACGTGCCATATATTTT. It codes for CASSQRAIYF.